This entry concerns a single T cell receptor (beta chain). The antigen is undetermined. Individual cDNA molecules received unique molecular identifiers in the library. TCRdb redid the calling of the RACE reads with MiXCR, one entry per CDR3 protein. The table shows approximately 80,000 distinct CDR3 sequences, with roughly 10% occurring only once. Time point noted: patch test 2, 6 weeks after DPC sensitization. The treatment here: therapeutic diphenylcyclopropenone sensitization with weekly scalp DPC. Donors were 18 to 70-year-old alopecia patients suitable for DPC. The data belong to a study of human T cells and chemical hapten exposure. Study details: Small volume differences among pooled libraries mainly caused per-sample TCR yield variation. The study's findings and limits: DPC sensitization left the count of TCRs above 1 in 1000 unchanged.

The CDR3 is made up of 14 amino acids. The material was whole blood, obtained in connection with sensitization to the hapten diphenylcyclopropenone (DPC). The J gene is TRBJ2-4, the V gene TRBV21-1. TRBV21-1 is reported as a pseudogene. The clonotype comes from a woman in her twenties or thirties with alopecia areata. Some clones in this sample may be carry-over from other donors' samples. The CDR3 bases are TGTGCCAGCAGTGAATGTCACCAAGGAAACATTCAGTACTTC. This translates into CASSECHQGNIQYF.